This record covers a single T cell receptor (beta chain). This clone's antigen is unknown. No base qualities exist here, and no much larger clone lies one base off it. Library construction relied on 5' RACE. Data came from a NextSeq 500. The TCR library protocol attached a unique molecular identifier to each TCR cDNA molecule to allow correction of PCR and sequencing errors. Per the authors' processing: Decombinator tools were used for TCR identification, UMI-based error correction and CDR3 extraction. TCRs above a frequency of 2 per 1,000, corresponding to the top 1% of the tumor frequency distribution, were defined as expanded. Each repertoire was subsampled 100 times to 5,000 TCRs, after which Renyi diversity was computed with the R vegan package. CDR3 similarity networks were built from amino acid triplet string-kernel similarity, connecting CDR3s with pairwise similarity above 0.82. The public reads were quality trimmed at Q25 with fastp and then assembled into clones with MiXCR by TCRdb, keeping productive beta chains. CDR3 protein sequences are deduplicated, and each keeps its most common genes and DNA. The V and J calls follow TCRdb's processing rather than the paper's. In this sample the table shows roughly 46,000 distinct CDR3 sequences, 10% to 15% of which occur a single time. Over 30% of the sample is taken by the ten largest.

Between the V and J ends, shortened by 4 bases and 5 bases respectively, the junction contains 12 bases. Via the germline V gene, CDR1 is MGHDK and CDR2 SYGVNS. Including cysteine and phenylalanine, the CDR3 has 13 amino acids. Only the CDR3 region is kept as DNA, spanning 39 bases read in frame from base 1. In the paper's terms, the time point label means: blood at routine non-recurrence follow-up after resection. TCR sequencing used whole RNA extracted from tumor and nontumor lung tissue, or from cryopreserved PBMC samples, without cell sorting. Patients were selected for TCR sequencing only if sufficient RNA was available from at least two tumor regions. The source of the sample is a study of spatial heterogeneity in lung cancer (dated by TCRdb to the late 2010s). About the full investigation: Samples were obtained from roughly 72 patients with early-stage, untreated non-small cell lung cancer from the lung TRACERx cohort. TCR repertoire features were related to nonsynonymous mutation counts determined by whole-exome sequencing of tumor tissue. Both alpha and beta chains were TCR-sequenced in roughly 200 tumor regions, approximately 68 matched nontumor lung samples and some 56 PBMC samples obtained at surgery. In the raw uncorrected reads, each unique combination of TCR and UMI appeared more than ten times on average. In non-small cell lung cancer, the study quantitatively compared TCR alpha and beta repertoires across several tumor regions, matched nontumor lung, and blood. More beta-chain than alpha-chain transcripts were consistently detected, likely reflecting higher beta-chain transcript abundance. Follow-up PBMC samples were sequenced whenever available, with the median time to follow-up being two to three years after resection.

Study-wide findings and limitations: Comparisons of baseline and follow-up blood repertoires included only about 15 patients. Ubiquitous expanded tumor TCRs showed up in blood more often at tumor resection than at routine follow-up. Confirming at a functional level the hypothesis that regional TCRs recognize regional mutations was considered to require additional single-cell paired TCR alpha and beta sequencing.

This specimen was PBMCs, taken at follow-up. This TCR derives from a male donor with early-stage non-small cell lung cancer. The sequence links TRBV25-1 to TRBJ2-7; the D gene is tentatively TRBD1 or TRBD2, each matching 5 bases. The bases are TGTGCCAGCAGTGTGGCAGGGAGCAACGAGCAGTACTTC. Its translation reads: CASSVAGSNEQYF.